This T cell receptor (beta chain) was profiled in a study of blood T cell repertoires in COVID-19. Study overall: Researchers got acute and convalescent COVID-19 samples from the United States, Italy and Spain. Sample material is recorded as cDNA or gDNA derived from T cells, B-cell-depleted T cells, or PBMCs.

This CDR3 is built from 13 residues. Germline loops: CDR1 SGHVS, CDR2 FQNEAQ. The germline V and J ends were trimmed by 4 bases and 10 bases, with 13 bases remaining between them. Data came from immunoSEQ multiplex PCR; TCRdb stores just in-frame clones and leaves some out. Altogether approximately 470,000 clones are present, approximately 85% being singletons, with the ten largest covering under 4%. The specimen sequenced was peripheral blood. The receptor was isolated from a human donor in a cohort sampled during active COVID-19. The chain joins TRBV7-8 to TRBJ1-4; maybe TRBD1 (5 bases). The CDR3 coding sequence is TGTGCCAGCAGCTCTGTACAGGCCTTAAAACTGTTTTTT. Translating it yields CASSSVQALKLFF.